This T cell receptor (beta chain) was documented in a study of cytomegalovirus exposure and HLA in healthy donors. Study as a whole: The approximately 120 validation repertoires were reported in a later analysis to have been generated on the same platform as the roughly 720 first-cohort repertoires.

Measured with immunoSEQ multiplex PCR; TCRdb has only the in-frame clones, and not every one. The sample carries fewer than 300,000 clones, around 87% recorded once. With 0 bases removed from V and 1 base from J, the gap between germline ends came to 7 bases. In germline, CDR1 is MNHNY, CDR2 SVGAGI (reference sequence). The CDR3 is made up of 14 amino acids. This clonotype was obtained from a woman between 18 and 29 years old in good health and CMV-seronegative. Source material: PBMCs. This chain joins TRBV6-6 and TRBJ2-7; D is unclear. CDR3 sequence: CASSYSDKSYEQYF. The CDR3 DNA sequence: TGTGCCAGCAGTTACTCAGACAAGTCCTACGAGCAGTACTTC.